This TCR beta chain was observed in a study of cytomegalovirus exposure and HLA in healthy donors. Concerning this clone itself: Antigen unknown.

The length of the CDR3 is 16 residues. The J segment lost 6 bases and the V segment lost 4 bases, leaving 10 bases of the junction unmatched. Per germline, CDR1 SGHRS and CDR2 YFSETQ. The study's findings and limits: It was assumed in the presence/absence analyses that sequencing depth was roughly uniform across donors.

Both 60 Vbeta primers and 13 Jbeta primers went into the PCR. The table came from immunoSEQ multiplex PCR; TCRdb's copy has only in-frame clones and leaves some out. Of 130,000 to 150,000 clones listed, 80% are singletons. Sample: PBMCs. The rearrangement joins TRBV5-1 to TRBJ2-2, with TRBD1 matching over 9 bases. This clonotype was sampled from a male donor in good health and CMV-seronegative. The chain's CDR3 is CASSPPGQGSAGELFF. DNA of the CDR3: TGCGCCAGCAGCCCACCGGGACAGGGTAGTGCCGGGGAGCTGTTTTTT.